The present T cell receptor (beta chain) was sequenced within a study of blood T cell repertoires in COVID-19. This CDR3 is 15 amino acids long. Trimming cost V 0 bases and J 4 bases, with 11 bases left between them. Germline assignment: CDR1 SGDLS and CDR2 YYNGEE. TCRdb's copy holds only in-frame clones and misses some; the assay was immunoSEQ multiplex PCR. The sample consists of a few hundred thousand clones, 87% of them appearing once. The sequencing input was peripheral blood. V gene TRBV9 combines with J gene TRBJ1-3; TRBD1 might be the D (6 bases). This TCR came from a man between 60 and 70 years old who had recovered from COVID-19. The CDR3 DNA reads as TGTGCCAGCAGCGTAGGGCAGGGGACGGGAAACACCATATATTTT. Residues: CASSVGQGTGNTIYF.